Presented here are 27 T cell receptor beta chains from one specimen sequenced in a study of control samples from healthy donors and cancer patients. The data were produced by immunoSEQ multiplex PCR, yet TCRdb's version contains in-frame clones alone and is incomplete. The table includes 70,000 to 75,000 clones, about 94% detected once. Source material: blood. These receptors were collected from a woman in her 30s in good health.

This chain joins TRBV10-3 and TRBJ1-1, with a tentative D call TRBD1 (5 bases). The germline V gene has CDR1 ENHRY and CDR2 SYGVKD. V was shortened by 8 bases and J by 2 bases, with 18 bases between the two germline ends. The CDR3 covers 15 residues. CDR3 protein: CAISGRGASNTEAFF. In nucleotides, the CDR3 is TGTGCCATCTCAGGGCGTGGGGCTTCTAACACTGAAGCTTTCTTT.

CDR3 nucleotides: TGTGCCAGCAGCTTACTACGGGGGGACTGGATCGGGGAGCTGTTTTTT. Translation gives CASSLLRGDWIGELFF. This rearrangement joins TRBV11-1 to TRBJ2-2; 7 bases match TRBD2. CDR3 length: 16 residues. The J segment lost 7 bases and the V segment lost 2 bases, leaving 10 bases of the junction unmatched. Germline V gives CDR1 SGHAT, CDR2 FQDESV (reference sequence).

V usage is TRBV5-3 and J usage is TRBJ1-2, with D perhaps matching TRBD1 (6 bases). TRBV5-3 falls under the ORF class, with uncertain function. V was cut by 2 bases and J by 7 bases, with 21 bases left in between. The CDR3 has 16 residues. DNA of the CDR3: TGTGCCAGAAGCTTAAGGGGGGACAAGGGCGGAGGTGGCTACACCTTC. Its translation: CARSLRGDKGGGGYTF.

The rearrangement joins TRBV6-2 or TRBV6-3 to TRBJ1-2; weak D call: TRBD1 (5 bases). V lost 2 bases to trimming and J lost 3 bases, with 7 bases between them. The CDR3 totals 13 residues. CDR1 is MNHEY and CDR2 is SVGEGT in the germline V gene. CDR3 region: CASSYLGDYGYTF. CDR3 nucleotides: TGTGCCAGCAGTTACCTGGGGGACTATGGCTACACCTTC.

This chain uses TRBV6-5 with TRBJ1-2; weak D call: TRBD1 (5 bases). Looked up from germline, CDR1 is MNHEY and CDR2 is SVGAGI. The CDR3 has 14 residues. Between the trimmed V and J ends, which lost 3 bases and 8 bases, there was a span of 16 bases. The CDR3 protein is CASSYSGGIYGYTF. The CDR3 bases are TGTGCCAGCAGTTATTCCGGGGGAATCTACGGCTACACCTTC.

The rearrangement links TRBV5-4 to TRBJ1-2; the D gene is possibly TRBD1 (5 bases). This CDR3 has 14 residues. Trimming took 1 base from V and 4 from J, leaving 11 bases between them. Germline CDR1 is SGHNT and CDR2 is YYREEE (reference sequence). The CDR3, as DNA: TGTGCCAGCAGCTTGTTGAGGGGTACCTATGGCTACACCTTC. It encodes CASSLLRGTYGYTF.

The chain recombines TRBV2 with TRBJ2-1; 7 positions match TRBD2. Per germline, CDR1 SNHLY and CDR2 FYNNEI. The CDR3 extends over 15 amino acids. With 4 bases clipped from V and 5 bases from J, the junction kept 8 bases outside the gene matches. CDR3 protein: CASSVGGLLNNEQFF. In DNA, the CDR3 is TGTGCCAGCAGTGTCGGGGGACTACTAAACAATGAGCAGTTCTTC.

V usage is TRBV10-2 and J usage is TRBJ1-1; D unclear. The V and J ends lost 8 bases and 4 bases respectively, with 8 bases between them. The CDR3 length is 11 residues. Germline CDR1 is WSHSY and CDR2 is SAAADI. The CDR3 nucleotides are TGCGCCAGCTCAAAGGGCACTGAAGCTTTCTTT. This encodes CASSKGTEAFF.

V and J are TRBV9 and TRBJ1-1; D perhaps matches TRBD1 (5 bases). Germline V gene lookup returns CDR1 SGDLS and CDR2 YYNGEE. The V end was cut by 2 bases, the J end by 2 bases, with 13 bases between. The CDR3 sequence is 15 residues long. This CDR3 is CASSVSSGGNTEAFF. The CDR3 bases are TGTGCCAGCAGCGTTTCCTCGGGGGGTAACACTGAAGCTTTCTTT.

The gene calls are TRBV12-5 and TRBJ1-1; D gene uncertain. Trimming pared 3 bases from V and 1 base from J, leaving 12 bases between. The CDR3 totals 15 residues. Germline values: CDR1 LGHNT, CDR2 FRNRAP. The CDR3 protein is CASGFHTRPNTEAFF. CDR3 nucleotide sequence: TGTGCTAGTGGTTTCCACACCCGACCGAACACTGAAGCTTTCTTT.

The rearrangement joins TRBV15 to TRBJ1-1, with 9 bases lining up with TRBD1. The germline CDR1 and CDR2 sequences are LNHNV and YYDKDF (reference sequence). The CDR3 totals 15 residues. Trimming cost V 0 bases and J 11 bases; bases outside gene matches: 10. CDR3 sequence (DNA): TGTGCCACCAGCAGAGATCCCGGACAGGGGCGGGGGGCTTTCTTT. Translated: CATSRDPGQGRGAFF.

The CDR3 sequence is CASSHYVNFGSYEQYF. As DNA, the CDR3 is TGTGCCAGCAGCCATTACGTTAACTTCGGCTCCTACGAGCAGTACTTC. This sequence joins TRBV7-6 and TRBJ2-7; D ambiguous. V was trimmed by 5 bases and J by 0 bases, leaving 17 bases between them. The CDR3 is 16 amino acids. Germline loops: CDR1 SGHVS, CDR2 FNYEAQ.

This sequence joins TRBV20-1 and TRBJ1-2; TRBD1 matches 7 bases. Germline CDR1 reads DFQATT; CDR2 reads SNEGSKA (reference sequence). The CDR3 is 11 residues long. J lost 8 bases, V lost 5 bases, and 5 bases had no gene match. The CDR3 region is CSAGQARGYTF. The CDR3 DNA is TGCAGTGCTGGACAGGCTCGGGGCTACACCTTC.

V gene TRBV12-3 or TRBV12-4 combines with J gene TRBJ1-3; no firm D call. This CDR3 is built from 12 residues. With 3 bases removed from V and 6 bases from J, the gap between germline ends came to 6 bases. CDR3 nucleotides: TGTGCCAGCAGTTTTTACGAAAACACCATATATTTT. Amino acids: CASSFYENTIYF.

The chain has TRBV21-1 and TRBJ2-7; the D call TRBD2 from the table was never checked on the DNA. TRBV21-1 is a documented pseudogene. This CDR3 region has 18 residues. The CDR3 loop is CASSKGGLSSGAPREQYF. CDR3 DNA: TGTGCCAGCAGCAAGGGGGGGTTGTCTAGCGGGGCGCCGAGGGAGCAGTACTTC.

The J gene is TRBJ2-7, the V gene TRBV2, with D perhaps matching TRBD1 (6 bases). Per germline, CDR1 SNHLY and CDR2 FYNNEI. The V and J ends lost 9 bases and 3 bases respectively, with 15 bases between them. The CDR3 extends over 13 amino acids. Here the CDR3 DNA reads TGTGCCAGTGCCCCAGGGGCCAACTACGAGCAGTACGTC. Its protein product is CASAPGANYEQYV.

This clone is a singleton in its sample. The chain recombines TRBV15 with TRBJ1-2; TRBD1 agrees at 11 bases. Germline V lookup: CDR1 LNHNV, CDR2 YYDKDF (reference sequence). Trimming took 1 base from V and 8 from J; bases not matched to a gene: 9. The CDR3 extends over 16 amino acids. The CDR3 sequence is CATSRVPGQGAPGYTF. The CDR3 DNA follows: TGTGCCACCAGCAGAGTCCCCGGACAGGGGGCTCCAGGCTACACCTTC.

The chain links TRBV28 to TRBJ1-5, with D perhaps matching TRBD1 (5 bases). Germline V gene sequence: CDR1 MDHEN, CDR2 SYDVKM. Trimming left V 6 bases short and J 2 bases short, with 17 bases between. This CDR3 has 16 amino acids. The DNA of the CDR3 is TGTGCCAGCAGCCAGGGCGGGGGAAGTCGCAATCAGCCCCAGCATTTT. Residues: CASSQGGGSRNQPQHF.

CDR3 coding DNA: TGCGCCAGCAGCCGACAAGTCAATCAGCCCCAGCATTTT. The encoded protein is CASSRQVNQPQHF. The chain combines TRBV4-1 with TRBJ1-5; D gene ambiguous. The CDR3 consists of 13 residues. V shed 4 bases and J shed 3 bases, with 7 bases lying between them. Germline V CDR1 and CDR2: MGHRA, YSYEKL.

This sequence joins TRBV2 and TRBJ1-4; unclear D gene. Trimming left V 7 bases short and J 0 bases short, with 9 bases between. Germline CDR1 is SNHLY and CDR2 is FYNNEI. CDR3 length: 14 residues. The DNA of the CDR3 is TGTGCCAGCATCCAGGTTTCAACTAATGAAAAACTGTTTTTT. Translation gives CASIQVSTNEKLFF.

The rearrangement uses TRBV6-5 and TRBJ1-6; the match to TRBD1 covers 7 bases. CDR3 length: 13 amino acids. Trimming at V came to 10 bases and at J to 3 bases, leaving 3 bases not matched to a gene. The V gene's germline CDR1 is MNHEY and CDR2 SVGAGI. The chain's CDR3 is CATGDSYNSPLHF. The CDR3 DNA reads as TGTGCCACGGGGGACAGCTATAATTCACCCCTCCACTTT.

The chain combines TRBV7-6 with TRBJ2-2; 8 positions agree with TRBD2. Germline V gene data show CDR1 as SGHVS and CDR2 as FNYEAQ. V was clipped by 5 bases and J by 0 bases; unmatched bases: 5. CDR3 length: 16 residues. DNA of the CDR3: TGTGCCAGCAGCCGTAGCGGGGATGCGAACACCGGGGAGCTGTTTTTT. Translating it yields CASSRSGDANTGELFF.

The chain links TRBV5-1 to TRBJ1-1, with TRBD1 matching 10 bases. CDR1 SGHRS and CDR2 YFSETQ come from the germline V gene. V lost 4 bases to trimming and J lost 0 bases; unmatched junction nucleotides: 9. This CDR3 region has 17 residues. Here the CDR3 DNA reads TGCGCCAGCAGCCCAAGACAGGGGGCAGGCATGAACACTGAAGCTTTCTTT. It encodes CASSPRQGAGMNTEAFF. Full variable domain (outside the CDR3, taken from reference TRBV5-1 and TRBJ1-1): KAGVTQTPRYLIKTRGQQVTLSCSPISGHRSVSWYQQTPGQGLQFLFEYFSETQRNKGNFPGRFSGRQFSNSRSEMNVSTLELGDSALYLCASSPRQGAGMNTEAFFGQGTRLTVV.

The chain recombines TRBV19 with TRBJ2-2, with 8 bases that match TRBD1. Germline CDR1 is LNHDA and CDR2 is SQIVND (reference sequence). The length of the CDR3 is 14 residues. After removal of 7 bases from V and 3 bases from J, the junction contained 4 bases not matched to a gene. In nucleotides, the CDR3 is TGTGCCAGTAACTCACAGGGGGACACCGGGGAGCTGTTTTTT. Amino acids: CASNSQGDTGELFF.

The chain couples TRBV10-3 to TRBJ1-6; 7 bases map to TRBD1. Per germline, CDR1 ENHRY and CDR2 SYGVKD. The J segment lost 7 bases and the V segment lost 5 bases, leaving 5 bases of the junction unmatched. There are 14 residues in the CDR3. CDR3: CAISTGTDNSPLHF. The CDR3 nucleotides read TGTGCCATCAGTACCGGGACAGACAATTCACCCCTCCACTTT.

The DNA for the CDR3 is TGTGCCAGCAGCCAATCACTTAGGACAGGGCCCCCAGAGACCCAGTACTTC. Translation: CASSQSLRTGPPETQYF. This rearrangement joins TRBV3-1 (or the pseudogene TRBV3-2) to TRBJ2-5, with 8 positions matching TRBD1. V gave up 2 bases and J gave up 4 bases; unmatched junction bases: 12. This CDR3 spans 17 amino acids. CDR1 LGHDT and CDR2 YNNKEL come from the germline V gene (reference sequence).

J is TRBJ1-2 and V is TRBV27; D gene ambiguous. The CDR3 runs to 16 residues. Germline values: CDR1 MNHEY, CDR2 SMNVEV (reference sequence). Trimming shortened V by 0 bases and J by 0 bases, and 11 bases separated the two germline ends. DNA for the CDR3: TGTGCCAGCAGTTTATCTGGGAGGGAAGCTAACTATGGCTACACCTTC. Translating it yields CASSLSGREANYGYTF.